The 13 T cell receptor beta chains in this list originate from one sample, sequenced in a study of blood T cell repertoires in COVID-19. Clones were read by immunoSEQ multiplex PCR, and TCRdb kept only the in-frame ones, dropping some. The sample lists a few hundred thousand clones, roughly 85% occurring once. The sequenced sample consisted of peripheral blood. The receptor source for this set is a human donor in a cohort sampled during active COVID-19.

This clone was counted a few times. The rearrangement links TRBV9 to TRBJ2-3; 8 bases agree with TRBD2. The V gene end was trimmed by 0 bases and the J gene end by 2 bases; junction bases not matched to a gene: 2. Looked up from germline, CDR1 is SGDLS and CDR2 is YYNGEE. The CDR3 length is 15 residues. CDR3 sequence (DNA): TGTGCCAGCAGCGTAGGGCGGGGGGCCACAGATACGCAGTATTTT. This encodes CASSVGRGATDTQYF.

In nucleotides, the CDR3 is TGCGCCAGCAAACAGGTTAGCTCTGGGGCCAACGTCCTGACTTTC. This encodes CASKQVSSGANVLTF. The genes are TRBV5-1 and TRBJ2-6, with D possibly being TRBD1 (5 bases). CDR3 length: 15 residues. Per the germline V gene, CDR1 is SGHRS and CDR2 is YFSETQ. V was trimmed by 6 bases and J by 0 bases, leaving 10 bases between them.

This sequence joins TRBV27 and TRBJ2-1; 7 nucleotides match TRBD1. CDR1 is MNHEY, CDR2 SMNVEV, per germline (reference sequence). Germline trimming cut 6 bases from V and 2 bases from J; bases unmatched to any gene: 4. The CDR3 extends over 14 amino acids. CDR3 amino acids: CASSQGTAYNEQFF. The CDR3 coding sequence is TGTGCCAGCAGCCAAGGGACAGCCTACAATGAGCAGTTCTTC.

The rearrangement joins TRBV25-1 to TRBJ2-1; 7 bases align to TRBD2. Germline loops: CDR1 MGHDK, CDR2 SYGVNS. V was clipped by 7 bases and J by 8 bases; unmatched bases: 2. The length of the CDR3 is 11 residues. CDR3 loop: CASTGGYEQFF. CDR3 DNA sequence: TGTGCCAGCACCGGGGGGTATGAGCAGTTCTTC.

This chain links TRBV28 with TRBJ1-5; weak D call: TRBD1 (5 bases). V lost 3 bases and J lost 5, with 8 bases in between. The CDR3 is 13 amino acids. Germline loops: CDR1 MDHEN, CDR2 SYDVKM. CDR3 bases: TGTGCCAGCAGTTTGGCGGGGGATCAGCCCCAGCATTTT. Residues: CASSLAGDQPQHF.

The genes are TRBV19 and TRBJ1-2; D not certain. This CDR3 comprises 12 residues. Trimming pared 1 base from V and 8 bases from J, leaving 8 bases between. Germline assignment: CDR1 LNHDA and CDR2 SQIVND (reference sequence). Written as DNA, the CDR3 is TGTGCCAGTAGTATAGCAGGCTTGGGCTACACCTTC. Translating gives CASSIAGLGYTF. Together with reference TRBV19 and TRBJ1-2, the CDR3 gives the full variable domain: DGGITQSPKYLFRKEGQNVTLSCEQNLNHDAMYWYRQDPGQGLRLIYYSQIVNDFQKGDIAEGYSVSREKKESFPLTVTSAQKNPTAFYLCASSIAGLGYTFGSGTRLTVV.

CDR3 in amino acids: CASSQGGHPYEQYF. The CDR3 nucleotides read TGTGCCAGCAGCCAAGGCGGACACCCTTACGAGCAGTACTTC. This chain connects TRBV14 to TRBJ2-7; TRBD1 might be the D (5 bases). The CDR3 is 14 amino acids. V dropped 1 base and J dropped 4 bases, with 11 bases sitting between them. The germline V gene encodes CDR1 SGHDN and CDR2 FVKESK.

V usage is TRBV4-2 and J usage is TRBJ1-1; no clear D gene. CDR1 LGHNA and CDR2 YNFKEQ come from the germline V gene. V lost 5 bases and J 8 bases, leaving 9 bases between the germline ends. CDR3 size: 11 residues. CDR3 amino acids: CASSAHLEAFF. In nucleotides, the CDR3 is TGTGCCAGCAGCGCCCACTTGGAAGCTTTCTTT.

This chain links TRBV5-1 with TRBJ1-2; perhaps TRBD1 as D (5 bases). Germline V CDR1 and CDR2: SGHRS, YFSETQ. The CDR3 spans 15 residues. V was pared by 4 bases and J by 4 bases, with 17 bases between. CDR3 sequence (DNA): TGCGCCAGCAGCCCAGACAGCAATCCCTTCTATGGCTACACCTTC. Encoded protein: CASSPDSNPFYGYTF.

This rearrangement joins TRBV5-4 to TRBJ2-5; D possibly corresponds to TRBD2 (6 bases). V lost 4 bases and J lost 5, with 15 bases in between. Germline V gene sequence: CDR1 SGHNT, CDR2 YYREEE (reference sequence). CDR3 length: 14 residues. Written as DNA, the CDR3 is TGTGCCAGCAGCGATCCCGGGGGTTTCGAGACCCAGTACTTC. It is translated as CASSDPGGFETQYF. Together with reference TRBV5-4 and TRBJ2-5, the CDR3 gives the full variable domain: ETGVTQSPTHLIKTRGQQVTLRCSSQSGHNTVSWYQQALGQGPQFIFQYYREEENGRGNFPPRFSGLQFPNYSSELNVNALELDDSALYLCASSDPGGFETQYFGPGTRLLVL.

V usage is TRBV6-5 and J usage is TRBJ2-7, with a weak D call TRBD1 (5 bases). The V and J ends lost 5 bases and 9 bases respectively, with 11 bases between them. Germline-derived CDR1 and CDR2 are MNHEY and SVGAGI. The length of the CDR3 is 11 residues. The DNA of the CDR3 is TGTGCCAGCAGTAGGGAAGGGGTGCAGTACTTC. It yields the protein CASSREGVQYF.

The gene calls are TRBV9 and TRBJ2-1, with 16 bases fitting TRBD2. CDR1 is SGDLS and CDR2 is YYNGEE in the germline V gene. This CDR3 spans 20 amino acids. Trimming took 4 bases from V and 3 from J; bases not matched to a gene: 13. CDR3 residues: CASSPHSGTSGGDFYNEQFF. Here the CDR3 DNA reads TGTGCCAGCAGCCCACACTCCGGGACTAGCGGGGGGGATTTCTACAATGAGCAGTTCTTC.

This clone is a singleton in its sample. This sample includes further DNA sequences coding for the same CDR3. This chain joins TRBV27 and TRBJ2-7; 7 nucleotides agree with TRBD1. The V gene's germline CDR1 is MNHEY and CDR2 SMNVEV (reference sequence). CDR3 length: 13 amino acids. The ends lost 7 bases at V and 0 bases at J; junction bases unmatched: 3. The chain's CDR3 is CASTGTDSYEQYF. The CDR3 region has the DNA TGTGCCAGCACTGGGACAGACTCCTACGAGCAGTACTTC.